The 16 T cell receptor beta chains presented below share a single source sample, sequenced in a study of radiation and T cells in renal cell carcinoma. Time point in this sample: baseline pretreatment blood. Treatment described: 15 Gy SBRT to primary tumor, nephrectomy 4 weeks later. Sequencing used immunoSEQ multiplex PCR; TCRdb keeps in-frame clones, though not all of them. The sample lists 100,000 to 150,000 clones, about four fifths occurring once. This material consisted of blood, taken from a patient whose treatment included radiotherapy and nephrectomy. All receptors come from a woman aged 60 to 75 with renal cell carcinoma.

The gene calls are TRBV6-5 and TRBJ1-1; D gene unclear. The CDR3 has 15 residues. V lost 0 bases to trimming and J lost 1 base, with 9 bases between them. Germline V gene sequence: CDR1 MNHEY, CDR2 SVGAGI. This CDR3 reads CASSYSMWTNTEAFF. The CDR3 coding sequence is TGTGCCAGCAGTTACTCGATGTGGACGAACACTGAAGCTTTCTTT.

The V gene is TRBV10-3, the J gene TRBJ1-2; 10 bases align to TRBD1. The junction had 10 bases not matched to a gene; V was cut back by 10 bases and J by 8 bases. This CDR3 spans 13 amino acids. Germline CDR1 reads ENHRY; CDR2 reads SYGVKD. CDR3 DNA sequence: TGTGCCACCAGGACAGGGGGAACAGGAGGCTACACCTTC. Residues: CATRTGGTGGYTF.

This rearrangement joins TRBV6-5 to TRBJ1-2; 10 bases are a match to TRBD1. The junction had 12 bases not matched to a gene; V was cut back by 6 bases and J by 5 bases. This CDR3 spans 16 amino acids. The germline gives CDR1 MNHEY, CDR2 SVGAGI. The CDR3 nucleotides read TGTGCCAGCAGATACCTCGGGACAGGGGAACGGTATGGCTACACCTTC. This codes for CASRYLGTGERYGYTF.

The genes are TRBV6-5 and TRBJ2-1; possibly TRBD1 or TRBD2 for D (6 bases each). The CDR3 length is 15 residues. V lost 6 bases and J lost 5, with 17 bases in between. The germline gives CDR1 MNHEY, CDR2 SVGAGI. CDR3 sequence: CASRITGRRDNEQFF. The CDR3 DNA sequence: TGTGCCAGCAGGATTACAGGGAGGAGGGACAATGAGCAGTTCTTC.

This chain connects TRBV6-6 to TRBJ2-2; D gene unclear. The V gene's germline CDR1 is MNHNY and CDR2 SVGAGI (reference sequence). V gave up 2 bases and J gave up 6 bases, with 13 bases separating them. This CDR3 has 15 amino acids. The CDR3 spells CASSYISEGSGELFF. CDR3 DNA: TGTGCCAGCAGTTACATATCAGAAGGGTCCGGGGAGCTGTTTTTT.

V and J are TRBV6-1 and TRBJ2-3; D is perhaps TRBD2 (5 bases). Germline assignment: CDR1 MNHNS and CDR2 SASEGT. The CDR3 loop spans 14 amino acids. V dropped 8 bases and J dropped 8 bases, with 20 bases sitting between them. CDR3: CASGDRTGVLTQYF. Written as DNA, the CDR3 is TGTGCCAGCGGAGATCGCACCGGGGTCCTTACGCAGTATTTT.

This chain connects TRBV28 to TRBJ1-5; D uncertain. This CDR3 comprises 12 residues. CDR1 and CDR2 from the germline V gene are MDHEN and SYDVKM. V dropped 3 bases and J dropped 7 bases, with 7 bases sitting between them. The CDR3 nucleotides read TGTGCCAGCAGTTTGGTTAACCAGCCCCAGCATTTT. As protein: CASSLVNQPQHF.

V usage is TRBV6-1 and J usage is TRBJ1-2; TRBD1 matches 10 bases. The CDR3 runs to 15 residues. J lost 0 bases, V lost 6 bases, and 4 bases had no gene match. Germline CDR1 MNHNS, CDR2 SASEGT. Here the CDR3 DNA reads TGTGCCAGCAGAGTAGGACAGGGGGCTAACTATGGCTACACCTTC. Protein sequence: CASRVGQGANYGYTF.

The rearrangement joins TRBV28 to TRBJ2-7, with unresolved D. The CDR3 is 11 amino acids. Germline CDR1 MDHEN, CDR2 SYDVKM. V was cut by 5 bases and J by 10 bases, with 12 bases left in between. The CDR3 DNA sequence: TGTGCCAGCAGTCTCCTGATCCTTCAGTACTTC. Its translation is CASSLLILQYF.

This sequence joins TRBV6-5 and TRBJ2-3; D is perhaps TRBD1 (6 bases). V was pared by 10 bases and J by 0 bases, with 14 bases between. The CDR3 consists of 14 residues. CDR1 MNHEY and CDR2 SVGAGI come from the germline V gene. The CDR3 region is CATRDTGSTDTQYF. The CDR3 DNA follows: TGTGCCACCCGGGACACCGGGAGCACAGATACGCAGTATTTT.

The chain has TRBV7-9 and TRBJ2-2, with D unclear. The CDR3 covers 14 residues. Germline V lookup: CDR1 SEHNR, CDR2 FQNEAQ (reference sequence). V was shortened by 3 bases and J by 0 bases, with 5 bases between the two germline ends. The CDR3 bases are TGTGCCAGCAGCTTGGCAACGAACACCGGGGAGCTGTTTTTT. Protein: CASSLATNTGELFF. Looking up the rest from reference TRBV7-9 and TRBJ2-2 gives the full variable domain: DTGVSQNPRHKITKRGQNVTFRCDPISEHNRLYWYRQTLGQGPEFLTYFQNEAQLEKSRLLSDRFSAERPKGSFSTLEIQRTEQGDSAMYLCASSLATNTGELFFGEGSRLTVL.

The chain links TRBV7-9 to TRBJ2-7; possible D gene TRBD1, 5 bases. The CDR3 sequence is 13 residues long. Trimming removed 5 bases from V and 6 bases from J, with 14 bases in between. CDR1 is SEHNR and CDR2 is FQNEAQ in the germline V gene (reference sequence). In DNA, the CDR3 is TGTGCCAGCAGCCTAGGGGCGCTGGTCGAGCAGTACTTC. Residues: CASSLGALVEQYF. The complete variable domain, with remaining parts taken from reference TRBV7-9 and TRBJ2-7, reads DTGVSQNPRHKITKRGQNVTFRCDPISEHNRLYWYRQTLGQGPEFLTYFQNEAQLEKSRLLSDRFSAERPKGSFSTLEIQRTEQGDSAMYLCASSLGALVEQYFGPGTRLTVT.

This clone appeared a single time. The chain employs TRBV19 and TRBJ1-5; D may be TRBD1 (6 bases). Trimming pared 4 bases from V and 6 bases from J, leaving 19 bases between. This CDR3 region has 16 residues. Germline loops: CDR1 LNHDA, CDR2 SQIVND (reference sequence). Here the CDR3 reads CASSKGGRDTIQPQHF. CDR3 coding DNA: TGTGCCAGTAGTAAGGGGGGCAGGGATACAATTCAGCCCCAGCATTTT.

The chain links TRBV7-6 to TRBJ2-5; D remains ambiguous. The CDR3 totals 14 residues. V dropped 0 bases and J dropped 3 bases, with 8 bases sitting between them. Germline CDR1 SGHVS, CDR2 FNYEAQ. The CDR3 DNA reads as TGTGCCAGCAGCTTAGCGTCATCAGAAGAGACCCAGTACTTC. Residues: CASSLASSEETQYF.

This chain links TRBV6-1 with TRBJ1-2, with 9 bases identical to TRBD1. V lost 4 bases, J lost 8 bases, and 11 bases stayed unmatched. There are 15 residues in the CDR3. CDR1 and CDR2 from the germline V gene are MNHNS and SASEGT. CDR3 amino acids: CASSVGPTGGEGYTF. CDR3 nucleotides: TGTGCCAGCAGTGTTGGCCCGACAGGGGGAGAGGGCTACACCTTC.

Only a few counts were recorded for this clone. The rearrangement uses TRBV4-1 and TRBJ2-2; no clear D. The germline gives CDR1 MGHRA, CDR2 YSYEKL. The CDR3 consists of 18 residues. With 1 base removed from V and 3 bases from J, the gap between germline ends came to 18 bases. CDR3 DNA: TGCGCCAGCAGCCAAGTTTTAAGTTCTACCACCGACACCGGGGAGCTGTTTTTT. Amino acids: CASSQVLSSTTDTGELFF.